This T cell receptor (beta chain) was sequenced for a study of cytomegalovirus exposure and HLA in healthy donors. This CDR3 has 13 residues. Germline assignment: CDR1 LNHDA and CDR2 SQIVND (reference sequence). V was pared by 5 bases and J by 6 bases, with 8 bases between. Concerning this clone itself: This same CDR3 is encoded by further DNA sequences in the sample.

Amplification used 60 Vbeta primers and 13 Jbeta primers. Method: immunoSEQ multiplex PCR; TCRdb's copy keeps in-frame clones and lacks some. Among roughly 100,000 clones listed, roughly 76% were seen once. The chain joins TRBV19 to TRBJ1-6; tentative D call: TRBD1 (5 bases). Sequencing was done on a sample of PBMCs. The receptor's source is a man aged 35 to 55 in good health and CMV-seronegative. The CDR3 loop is CASSPQGNSPLHF. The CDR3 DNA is TGTGCCAGTAGTCCTCAGGGTAATTCACCCCTCCACTTT.